This entry lists 23 T cell receptor beta chains sequenced from one sample in a study of blood T cells in healthy people across ages. A J-beta primer mix and a sample-barcoded 5' primer were used in a second PCR of about 6 to 12 cycles. TCRdb independently ran MiXCR on the 5' RACE reads; one entry per CDR3 protein. The table shows about 1.5 million distinct CDR3 sequences, with 35% to 45% occurring only once. Sequenced: blood. Every receptor here comes from a woman under 30 in good health.

Here the CDR3 reads CATSRKRTGGMNTEAFF. The CDR3 DNA sequence: TGTGCCACCAGCAGGAAAAGGACAGGTGGCATGAACACTGAAGCTTTCTTT. The chain links TRBV15 to TRBJ1-1; 7 bases agree with TRBD1. With V trimmed by 3 bases and J by 0 bases, 10 bases remained unmatched. This CDR3 region has 17 residues. Germline CDR1 reads LNHNV; CDR2 reads YYDKDF (reference sequence).

This chain links TRBV20-1 with TRBJ2-3; D is undetermined. CDR3 length: 17 amino acids. The V end lost 1 base, the J end lost 4 bases, and 21 bases lay between the germline ends. Looked up from germline, CDR1 is DFQATT and CDR2 is SNEGSKA (reference sequence). This CDR3 is CSARVPKAVLRSDTQYF. CDR3 sequence (DNA): TGCAGTGCTAGAGTTCCTAAGGCCGTCTTACGTTCAGATACGCAGTATTTT.

This clonotype was seen a few times. One end of the junction varies from germline; a read error may be responsible. The chain links TRBV7-9 to TRBJ2-7; 7 bases agree with TRBD2. The germline V gene has CDR1 SEHNR and CDR2 FQNEAQ (reference sequence). The CDR3 is 15 residues long. The CDR3 bases are TGTGCCAGCAGTTTAGCTGGGGGGGACTCCTACGAGCAGTACTTC. As protein: CASSLAGGDSYEQYF.

In regard to this clonotype: Possible read error: a much larger clone is one base away. This sequence joins TRBV6-2 or TRBV6-3 and TRBJ1-2, with 8 nucleotides matching TRBD1. The CDR3 is 13 amino acids. Germline assignment: CDR1 MNHEY and CDR2 SVGEGT. V lost 2 bases to trimming and J lost 4 bases; unmatched junction nucleotides: 0. The CDR3 region is CASSYQGAYGYTF. CDR3 coding DNA: TGTGCCAGCAGTTACCAGGGGGCCTATGGCTACACCTTC.

The J gene is TRBJ2-3, the V gene TRBV7-6; 8 bases map to TRBD1. V trimming: 2 bases; J trimming: 3 bases; junction bases outside the gene matches: 7. The germline gives CDR1 SGHVS, CDR2 FNYEAQ. CDR3 length: 16 amino acids. CDR3 coding DNA: TGTGCCAGCAGCTTATTAGTCAGGGGGCTAACAGATACGCAGTATTTT. Translated, it gives CASSLLVRGLTDTQYF. Supplemented by reference TRBV7-6 and TRBJ2-3, the full variable domain reads GAGVSQSPRYKVTKRGQDVALRCDPISGHVSLYWYRQALGQGPEFLTYFNYEAQQDKSGLPNDRFSAERPEGSISTLTIQRTEQRDSAMYRCASSLLVRGLTDTQYFGPGTRLTVL.

The chain combines TRBV20-1 with TRBJ2-1; D gene uncertain. Germline V gene sequence: CDR1 DFQATT, CDR2 SNEGSKA (reference sequence). The CDR3 length is 13 residues. The V end was cut by 6 bases, the J end by 7 bases, with 16 bases between. The CDR3 DNA is TGCAGTGCGGTCAAGGTCGGGTTAAATGAGCAGTTCTTC. Amino acid sequence: CSAVKVGLNEQFF.

The V call is TRBV11-2, the J call TRBJ2-7, with D possibly TRBD2 on 6 matching bases. The CDR3 loop spans 14 amino acids. Germline V gene data show CDR1 as SGHAT and CDR2 as FQNNGV. V was shortened by 8 bases and J by 2 bases, with 16 bases between the two germline ends. The CDR3 DNA sequence: TGTGCCAGCTCTCGTGCGGGGCCCACCTACGAGCAGTACTTC. Its translation: CASSRAGPTYEQYF.

This chain joins TRBV7-6 and TRBJ2-1, with D uncertain. This CDR3 has 13 residues. With 5 bases removed from V and 8 bases from J, the gap between germline ends came to 13 bases. The germline V gene encodes CDR1 SGHVS and CDR2 FNYEAQ. The CDR3 here is CASSLNLLDEQFF. CDR3 in DNA: TGTGCCAGCAGCCTGAATTTGCTTGATGAGCAGTTCTTC. The full variable domain, with the rest looked up from reference TRBV7-6 and TRBJ2-1, is GAGVSQSPRYKVTKRGQDVALRCDPISGHVSLYWYRQALGQGPEFLTYFNYEAQQDKSGLPNDRFSAERPEGSISTLTIQRTEQRDSAMYRCASSLNLLDEQFFGPGTRLTVL.

The chain employs TRBV5-1 and TRBJ1-6; D is undetermined. The CDR3 is 14 amino acids. Germline CDR1 SGHRS, CDR2 YFSETQ. V lost 2 bases and J 5 bases, leaving 8 bases between the germline ends. DNA for the CDR3: TGCGCCAGCAGCTTAGACCCGGATAATTCACCCCTCCACTTT. Translated: CASSLDPDNSPLHF.

This sequence joins TRBV7-6 and TRBJ1-5; D remains unclear. The CDR3 sequence is 15 residues long. V was cut by 1 base and J by 6 bases, with 13 bases left in between. Germline V lookup: CDR1 SGHVS, CDR2 FNYEAQ. The CDR3 region is CASSLGRGPPQPQHF. The CDR3 DNA reads as TGTGCCAGCAGCTTAGGTCGGGGTCCCCCTCAGCCCCAGCATTTT. The full variable domain, rest sourced from reference TRBV7-6 and TRBJ1-5, is GAGVSQSPRYKVTKRGQDVALRCDPISGHVSLYWYRQALGQGPEFLTYFNYEAQQDKSGLPNDRFSAERPEGSISTLTIQRTEQRDSAMYRCASSLGRGPPQPQHFGDGTRLSIL.

This clonotype has a handful of counts. The CDR3, as DNA: TGTGCCAGCAGTTACTCGAGCGGGGGGATGTACAATGAGCAGTTCTTC. It specifies CASSYSSGGMYNEQFF. The chain has TRBV6-5 and TRBJ2-1; 9 nucleotides match TRBD2. This CDR3 contains 16 residues. Germline V gene lookup returns CDR1 MNHEY and CDR2 SVGAGI. V lost 0 bases to trimming and J lost 4 bases; unmatched junction nucleotides: 4.

The chain is built from TRBV10-3 and TRBJ2-5; D unresolved. CDR3 length: 12 amino acids. Trimming stripped 6 bases from V and 0 bases from J, with 5 bases between. Per the germline V gene, CDR1 is ENHRY and CDR2 is SYGVKD. CDR3 in amino acids: CAISNNQETQYF. Here the CDR3 DNA reads TGTGCCATCAGCAACAACCAAGAGACCCAGTACTTC.

On this clonotype: One end of the junction is discordant with germline, which a read error may explain. The genes are TRBV9 and TRBJ1-2; no clear D. Germline CDR1 is SGDLS and CDR2 is YYNGEE. The CDR3 sequence is 14 residues long. The CDR3 DNA is TGTGCCAGCAGCGTAGTTTCAATAATCTATGGCTGCACCTTC. Amino acids: CASSVVSIIYGCTF.

J is TRBJ2-3 and V is TRBV7-9; the D is unclear. The V and J ends lost 2 bases and 0 bases respectively, with 12 bases between them. Germline V lookup: CDR1 SEHNR, CDR2 FQNEAQ (reference sequence). This CDR3 spans 16 amino acids. The chain's CDR3 is CASSLLGLTSTDTQYF. In DNA, the CDR3 is TGTGCCAGCAGCTTACTGGGCCTTACTAGCACAGATACGCAGTATTTT. The full variable domain, with the rest looked up from reference TRBV7-9 and TRBJ2-3, is DTGVSQNPRHKITKRGQNVTFRCDPISEHNRLYWYRQTLGQGPEFLTYFQNEAQLEKSRLLSDRFSAERPKGSFSTLEIQRTEQGDSAMYLCASSLLGLTSTDTQYFGPGTRLTVL.

The rearrangement uses TRBV18 and TRBJ2-1; 7 nucleotides align to TRBD1. The length of the CDR3 is 14 residues. Trimming cost V 5 bases and J 7 bases; bases outside gene matches: 8. Germline CDR1 KGHSH, CDR2 LQKENI. Here the CDR3 DNA reads TGTGCCAGCTCAAACCAGACAGGGATAAATGAGCAGTTCTTC. This encodes CASSNQTGINEQFF. The entire variable domain, with the rest obtained from reference TRBV18 and TRBJ2-1, is as follows: NAGVMQNPRHLVRRRGQEARLRCSPMKGHSHVYWYRQLPEEGLKFMVYLQKENIIDESGMPKERFSAEFPKEGPSILRIQQVVRGDSAAYFCASSNQTGINEQFFGPGTRLTVL.

Of note for this clonotype: At one end, the junction sequence differs from germline, possibly due to a read error. This rearrangement joins TRBV30 to TRBJ2-5; tentative D call: TRBD2 (5 bases). The end of the DNA aligns better with TRBJ2-7, so the J call may be wrong. Germline CDR1 is GTSNPN and CDR2 is SVGIG (reference sequence). The CDR3 covers 11 residues. The DNA for the CDR3 is TGTGCCGGGAGCCTAAACTACGAGCAGTACTTC. This gives the protein CAGSLNYEQYF.

J is TRBJ2-3 and V is TRBV12-3 or TRBV12-4, with TRBD2 matching over 10 bases. J gave up 2 bases and V 2 bases, and 4 bases lay outside the gene matches. This CDR3 region has 16 residues. CDR3 sequence reads: CASSLFLAGDTDTQYF. CDR3 coding DNA: TGTGCCAGCAGTTTATTCCTAGCGGGAGACACAGATACGCAGTATTTT.

Here the CDR3 DNA reads TGCGCCAGCAGCGCAGGGTTCACTGGAAACACCATATATTTT. Protein sequence: CASSAGFTGNTIYF. The J gene is TRBJ1-3, the V gene TRBV4-3; weak D call: TRBD1 (5 bases). CDR1 is LGHNA and CDR2 is YSLEER in the germline V gene. CDR3 size: 14 residues. The V end lost 5 bases, the J end lost 2 bases, and 10 bases lay between the germline ends.

The rearrangement uses TRBV12-3 or TRBV12-4 and TRBJ1-6; D may be TRBD1 (6 bases). Trimming removed 6 bases at V and 1 base at J, with 10 bases between. CDR3 length equals 15 residues. CDR3 sequence reads: CASRLQGSYNSPLHF. CDR3 in DNA: TGTGCCAGCAGGTTACAGGGTTCCTATAATTCACCCCTCCACTTT.

The V gene is TRBV3-1, the J gene TRBJ2-1, with 10 bases that match TRBD2. CDR1 is LGHDT, CDR2 YNNKEL, per germline (reference sequence). The CDR3 covers 13 residues. V lost 8 bases and J lost 9; bases outside the gene matches: 7. CDR3 amino acids: CASELAGACEQFF. The CDR3 bases are TGTGCCAGCGAGCTAGCGGGAGCATGTGAGCAGTTCTTC.

V and J are TRBV6-2 or TRBV6-3 and TRBJ2-5, with 8 bases identical to TRBD1. The V and J ends lost 4 bases and 4 bases, in that order; junction bases with no gene match: 8. The CDR3 is made up of 15 amino acids. Germline lookup yields CDR1 MNHEY and CDR2 SVGEGT. DNA of the CDR3: TGTGCCAGCAGTTTCAGAGGACAGGGTCGAGAGACCCAGTACTTC. Amino acid sequence: CASSFRGQGRETQYF.

This clonotype appeared a few times. The germline gene is not matched at one end of the junction; a read error may be the cause. The chain employs TRBV6-5 and TRBJ2-3; 8 nucleotides align to TRBD1. CDR3 length: 17 residues. Germline CDR1 MNHEY, CDR2 SVGAGI. DNA for the CDR3: TGTGCCAGCAGTGACTCAACAGGGGGTTACCCAACAGATACGCAGTATTTT. It yields the protein CASSDSTGGYPTDTQYF.

V is TRBV12-3 or TRBV12-4 and J is TRBJ1-1, with unresolved D. Trimming removed 7 bases from V and 0 bases from J, with 15 bases in between. The CDR3 is 15 amino acids. CDR3 nucleotide sequence: TGTGCCAGCACCCTCTCGAGAGTCGTGAACACTGAAGCTTTCTTT. Translating gives CASTLSRVVNTEAFF.